Below, 5 T cell receptor beta chains from the same sample are listed, as sequenced in a study of human T cells and chemical hapten exposure (dated by TCRdb to 2020 to 2022). Library preparation employed RACE. Sequenced on a NextSeq 500. TCRdb ran its own pipeline on the public reads, namely fastp trimming at Q25 and MiXCR clone calling, and kept in-frame beta chains. All rows with the same CDR3 protein become a single entry with the most common DNA and genes. This sample lists tens of thousands of distinct CDR3 sequences; 8% to 13% were detected once. The leading ten clones occupy less than 2% of the sample. Reading the label with the study, this specimen's time point is: patch test 1, 2 weeks after DPC sensitization. This sample's treatment or condition label indicates: therapeutic diphenylcyclopropenone sensitization with weekly scalp DPC. Unfractionated whole blood was collected in Tempus Blood RNA tubes, and total RNA was extracted from that blood.

The sequencing used whole blood, collected in connection with sensitization to the hapten diphenylcyclopropenone (DPC). Receptors originate from a woman aged 40 to 50 with alopecia areata. Some clones in this sample may be carry-over from other donors' samples.

This clonotype was seen more than once but under ten times. The chain recombines TRBV7-9 with TRBJ1-2; D is undetermined. V was trimmed by 5 bases and J by 3 bases, leaving 10 bases between them. This CDR3 is 13 amino acids long. Germline-derived CDR1 and CDR2 are SEHNR and FQNEAQ (reference sequence). The CDR3 spells CASSKGLDYGYTF. CDR3 in DNA: TGTGCCAGCAGCAAGGGCTTGGACTATGGCTACACCTTC. The full variable domain, completed using reference TRBV7-9 and TRBJ1-2, is DTGVSQNPRHKITKRGQNVTFRCDPISEHNRLYWYRQTLGQGPEFLTYFQNEAQLEKSRLLSDRFSAERPKGSFSTLEIQRTEQGDSAMYLCASSKGLDYGYTFGSGTRLTVV.

This clonotype was detected many times. The chain couples TRBV7-2 to TRBJ2-7; 12 bases agree with TRBD2. Trimming cost V 3 bases and J 5 bases; bases outside gene matches: 2. This CDR3 has 14 residues. Looked up from germline, CDR1 is SGHTA and CDR2 is FQGNSA. The CDR3: CASSLTSGSHEQYF. CDR3 in DNA: TGTGCCAGCAGCTTGACTAGCGGGAGCCACGAGCAGTACTTC. The complete variable domain, with remaining parts taken from reference TRBV7-2 and TRBJ2-7, reads GAGVSQSPSNKVTEKGKDVELRCDPISGHTALYWYRQSLGQGLEFLIYFQGNSAPDKSGLPSDRFSAERTGGSVSTLTIQRTQQEDSAVYLCASSLTSGSHEQYFGPGTRLTVT.

A few counts support this clonotype. This rearrangement joins TRBV10-1 to TRBJ1-1, with D tentatively TRBD1 (5 bases). CDR1 and CDR2 from the germline V gene are WNHNN and SYGVQD (reference sequence). The CDR3 consists of 15 residues. Trimming removed 6 bases at V and 0 bases at J, with 14 bases between. Here the CDR3 reads CASSSTGTVNTEAFF. The CDR3 coding sequence is TGCGCCAGCAGCTCTACCGGGACGGTGAACACTGAAGCTTTCTTT.

By proportion, this clonotype is medium-sized (0.01 to 0.1%). V gene TRBV7-2 combines with J gene TRBJ2-1; 11 bases line up with TRBD2. Trimming at V came to 0 bases and at J to 4 bases, leaving 2 bases not matched to a gene. The germline gives CDR1 SGHTA, CDR2 FQGNSA. This CDR3 comprises 16 residues. Here the CDR3 reads CASSLASGRGYNEQFF. The DNA of the CDR3 is TGTGCCAGCAGCTTAGCTAGCGGGAGGGGGTACAATGAGCAGTTCTTC.

This clonotype was seen at least ten times. CDR3 sequence: CASSVGGGQTYNEQFF. CDR3 in DNA: TGTGCCAGCAGCGTAGGGGGCGGACAAACCTACAATGAGCAGTTCTTC. This chain joins TRBV9 and TRBJ2-1, with D possibly matching TRBD1 (5 bases). This CDR3 has 16 residues. Trimming took 0 bases from V and 2 from J, leaving 12 bases between them. Germline loops: CDR1 SGDLS, CDR2 YYNGEE.